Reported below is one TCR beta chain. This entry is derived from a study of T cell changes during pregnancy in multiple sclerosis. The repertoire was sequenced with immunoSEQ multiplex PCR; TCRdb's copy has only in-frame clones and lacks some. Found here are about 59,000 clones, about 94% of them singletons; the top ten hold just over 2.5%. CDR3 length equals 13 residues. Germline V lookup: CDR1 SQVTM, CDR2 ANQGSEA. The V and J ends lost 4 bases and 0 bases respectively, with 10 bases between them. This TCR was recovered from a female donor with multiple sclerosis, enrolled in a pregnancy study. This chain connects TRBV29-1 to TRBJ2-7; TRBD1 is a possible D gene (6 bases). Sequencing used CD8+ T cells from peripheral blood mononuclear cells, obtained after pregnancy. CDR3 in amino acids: CSVADRISYEQYF. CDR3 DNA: TGCAGCGTTGCCGACAGGATCTCCTACGAGCAGTACTTC.